A single sample gave rise to the 20 T cell receptor beta chains below, sequenced in a study of blood T cells in healthy people across ages. The use of a sample-barcoded 5' primer and a J-beta primer mix characterized a second PCR of 7 to 11 cycles. TCRdb redid the calling of the 5' RACE reads with MiXCR, one entry per CDR3 protein. The table lists under 2 million distinct CDR3 sequences, almost 35% of them singletons. Sequenced input: blood. The source is a woman younger than 45 in good health.

This clonotype turned up a few times. The chain employs TRBV15 and TRBJ2-7; the D is unclear. Germline loops: CDR1 LNHNV, CDR2 YYDKDF (reference sequence). V was pared by 1 base and J by 6 bases, with 10 bases between. CDR3 length equals 13 residues. The DNA for the CDR3 is TGTGCCACCAGCAGAGGTCGGCGCTGCGAGCAGTACTTC. Its translation: CATSRGRRCEQYF.

The CDR3 nucleotides are TGCAGTGCTAGATTCACTAGGGGATCTGGGGCCAACGTCCTGACTTTC. This encodes CSARFTRGSGANVLTF. This chain connects TRBV20-1 to TRBJ2-6; the D call may be TRBD1 or TRBD2 (5 bases each). The CDR3 consists of 16 residues. Looked up from germline, CDR1 is DFQATT and CDR2 is SNEGSKA (reference sequence). The ends were cut back, 2 bases at V and 1 base at J, with 12 bases in the middle.

This clonotype came up a few times. The chain recombines TRBV6-1 with TRBJ1-5; D gene ambiguous. Trimming took off 3 bases at V and 8 bases at J, with 5 bases between the two ends. Germline V gives CDR1 MNHNS, CDR2 SASEGT. CDR3 length: 11 residues. This CDR3 reads CASSDYKPQHF. In nucleotides, the CDR3 is TGTGCCAGCAGTGACTATAAGCCCCAGCATTTT.

This clonotype showed up many times. The rearrangement links TRBV5-1 to TRBJ2-1; D possibly matches TRBD1 or TRBD2 (5 bases each). The V gene's germline CDR1 is SGHRS and CDR2 YFSETQ. The CDR3 is 15 residues long. V dropped 4 bases and J dropped 3 bases, with 14 bases sitting between them. The CDR3 bases are TGCGCCAGCAGCCCTGGGGGTGGAAGCTACAATGAGCAGTTCTTC. This sequence encodes CASSPGGGSYNEQFF. The full variable domain, completed using reference TRBV5-1 and TRBJ2-1, is KAGVTQTPRYLIKTRGQQVTLSCSPISGHRSVSWYQQTPGQGLQFLFEYFSETQRNKGNFPGRFSGRQFSNSRSEMNVSTLELGDSALYLCASSPGGGSYNEQFFGPGTRLTVL.

This clonotype was seen repeatedly, ten times or more. V gene TRBV4-2 combines with J gene TRBJ2-3, with 7 bases lining up with TRBD2. Per germline, CDR1 LGHNA and CDR2 YNFKEQ. The junction had 4 bases not matched to a gene; V was cut back by 1 base and J by 0 bases. The CDR3 is made up of 16 amino acids. The CDR3 loop reads CASSQVLADSTDTQYF. As DNA, the CDR3 is TGTGCCAGCAGCCAAGTCCTAGCGGACAGCACAGATACGCAGTATTTT.

The chain carries TRBV2 and TRBJ2-1; 8 bases match TRBD2. This CDR3 is built from 14 residues. The germline V gene has CDR1 SNHLY and CDR2 FYNNEI. Germline trimming cut 3 bases from V and 9 bases from J; bases unmatched to any gene: 7. This CDR3 is CASSERGAGGEQFF. CDR3 in DNA: TGTGCCAGCAGTGAGCGGGGGGCCGGTGGTGAGCAGTTCTTC.

This clonotype was detected only a few times. The rearrangement links TRBV28 to TRBJ1-5; a possible D gene is TRBD1 (6 bases). Trimming shortened V by 7 bases and J by 1 base, and 17 bases separated the two germline ends. The CDR3 is made up of 16 amino acids. The germline V gene encodes CDR1 MDHEN and CDR2 SYDVKM. The CDR3 reads CASTIGGPWSNQPQHF. CDR3 in DNA: TGTGCCAGCACCATAGGGGGGCCGTGGAGCAATCAGCCCCAGCATTTT.

This clonotype turned up a few times. The rearrangement joins TRBV6-1 to TRBJ2-1; D is perhaps TRBD2 (6 bases). V was trimmed by 8 bases and J by 4 bases, leaving 15 bases between them. This CDR3 is built from 14 residues. Germline V gives CDR1 MNHNS, CDR2 SASEGT. The CDR3 sequence is CASSVTGEYNEQFF. In DNA, the CDR3 is TGTGCCAGCTCCGTCACGGGAGAATACAATGAGCAGTTCTTC.

This clonotype has just a few counts. This sequence joins TRBV5-1 and TRBJ2-2, with TRBD1 as a possible D gene (5 bases). The germline V gene encodes CDR1 SGHRS and CDR2 YFSETQ. The germline V and J ends were trimmed by 5 bases and 6 bases, with 17 bases remaining between them. This CDR3 has 15 amino acids. For the CDR3, the DNA is TGCGCCAGCAGTGGAAGGGGAATAGTCGCCGGGGAGCTGTTTTTT. Its translation is CASSGRGIVAGELFF.

This clonotype was seen at least ten times. The chain couples TRBV29-1 to TRBJ2-7; no reliable D call. This CDR3 has 14 amino acids. V dropped 5 bases and J dropped 1 base, with 15 bases sitting between them. CDR1 is SQVTM, CDR2 ANQGSEA, per germline. The CDR3 spells CSVLDVAESYEQYF. The DNA for the CDR3 is TGCAGCGTTCTGGACGTGGCGGAATCCTACGAGCAGTACTTC.

The V and J genes are TRBV7-9 and TRBJ2-7; TRBD1 is a possible D gene (6 bases). Germline V gene data show CDR1 as SEHNR and CDR2 as FQNEAQ (reference sequence). Trimming pared 7 bases from V and 3 bases from J, leaving 19 bases between. The CDR3 covers 15 residues. CDR3 sequence: CASTTTEQGIYEQYF. The DNA for the CDR3 is TGTGCCAGCACCACGACTGAACAGGGCATCTACGAGCAGTACTTC.

This clonotype was counted once. The chain couples TRBV5-6 to TRBJ1-2; a weak D match, TRBD1 (6 bases). Between the trimmed V and J ends, which lost 4 bases and 3 bases, there was a span of 22 bases. Germline assignment: CDR1 SGHDT and CDR2 YYEEEE. The CDR3 is 17 amino acids. CDR3 DNA: TGTGCCAGCAGCCCTGGGATGGACAGCCCACTTTACTATGGCTACACCTTC. This encodes CASSPGMDSPLYYGYTF.

The V call is TRBV7-3, the J call TRBJ2-7; tentatively, D is TRBD1 (6 bases). There are 13 residues in the CDR3. The germline CDR1 and CDR2 sequences are SGHTA and FQGTGA. V lost 3 bases and J 5 bases, leaving 11 bases between the germline ends. In nucleotides, the CDR3 is TGTGCCAGCAGCTTGGGACAAAAGGACGAGCAGTACTTC. It is translated as CASSLGQKDEQYF.

Ten or more counts support this clonotype. The V gene is TRBV5-6, the J gene TRBJ2-3; weak D call: TRBD1 (5 bases). Between the trimmed V and J ends, which lost 6 bases and 2 bases, there was a span of 7 bases. The germline V gene has CDR1 SGHDT and CDR2 YYEEEE. This CDR3 spans 12 amino acids. The DNA for the CDR3 is TGTGCCAGCAAAGGGGTCACAGATACGCAGTATTTT. Protein: CASKGVTDTQYF.

Only a few counts were recorded for this clonotype. The genes are TRBV9 and TRBJ2-7; D is possibly TRBD2 (5 bases). CDR1 and CDR2 (germline): SGDLS, YYNGEE. This CDR3 contains 14 residues. Trimming removed 4 bases at V and 5 bases at J, with 16 bases between. Here the CDR3 reads CASSPSGELDEQYF. The CDR3 nucleotides read TGTGCCAGCAGCCCCTCCGGGGAGCTTGACGAGCAGTACTTC.

This clonotype has more than one count but fewer than ten. V usage is TRBV19 and J usage is TRBJ2-3; 7 nucleotides match TRBD2. The germline V gene encodes CDR1 LNHDA and CDR2 SQIVND (reference sequence). CDR3 length: 14 amino acids. The junction had 7 bases not matched to a gene; V was cut back by 8 bases and J by 2 bases. The CDR3 sequence is CASRASGDTDTQYF. Here the CDR3 DNA reads TGTGCCAGTCGGGCCAGCGGGGACACAGATACGCAGTATTTT.

This clonotype occurred a few times. The rearrangement uses TRBV28 and TRBJ2-3, with D possibly called TRBD1 or TRBD2 (5 bases each). Between the trimmed V and J ends, which lost 3 bases and 6 bases, there was a span of 22 bases. This CDR3 contains 17 residues. Germline CDR1 MDHEN, CDR2 SYDVKM. The CDR3 coding sequence is TGTGCCAGCAGTTTCAGCCCAATAACCGGGACGTGGGATACGCAGTATTTT. It yields the protein CASSFSPITGTWDTQYF.

There are a few counts of this clonotype. This chain joins TRBV5-1 and TRBJ2-5; 7 bases match TRBD2. Germline values: CDR1 SGHRS, CDR2 YFSETQ. CDR3 length: 15 residues. V trimming: 3 bases; J trimming: 2 bases; junction bases outside the gene matches: 7. Here the CDR3 reads CASSSGGTTQETQYF. The CDR3 nucleotides are TGCGCCAGCAGCTCCGGGGGGACTACACAAGAGACCCAGTACTTC. Together with reference TRBV5-1 and TRBJ2-5, the CDR3 gives the full variable domain: KAGVTQTPRYLIKTRGQQVTLSCSPISGHRSVSWYQQTPGQGLQFLFEYFSETQRNKGNFPGRFSGRQFSNSRSEMNVSTLELGDSALYLCASSSGGTTQETQYFGPGTRLLVL.

The sample holds a few counts of this clonotype. CDR3 in DNA: TGTGCCAGTAGTCAACCGACACTCGGAGGTCCCCAGCATTTT. It specifies CASSQPTLGGPQHF. The rearrangement links TRBV19 to TRBJ1-5; D gene ambiguous. The CDR3 sequence is 14 residues long. Trimming removed 5 bases from V and 10 bases from J, with 18 bases in between. Looked up from germline, CDR1 is LNHDA and CDR2 is SQIVND (reference sequence).

This clonotype was found many times. This chain uses TRBV7-2 with TRBJ2-7, with TRBD1 matching 7 bases. V shed 5 bases, J shed 2 bases, and the junction held 6 bases outside the gene matches. This CDR3 has 14 amino acids. The germline V gene has CDR1 SGHTA and CDR2 FQGNSA. The CDR3 region has the DNA TGTGCCAGCAGCCGATCCGGGACAGCCTACGAGCAGTACTTC. It specifies CASSRSGTAYEQYF. Looking up the rest from reference TRBV7-2 and TRBJ2-7 gives the full variable domain: GAGVSQSPSNKVTEKGKDVELRCDPISGHTALYWYRQSLGQGLEFLIYFQGNSAPDKSGLPSDRFSAERTGGSVSTLTIQRTQQEDSAVYLCASSRSGTAYEQYFGPGTRLTVT.